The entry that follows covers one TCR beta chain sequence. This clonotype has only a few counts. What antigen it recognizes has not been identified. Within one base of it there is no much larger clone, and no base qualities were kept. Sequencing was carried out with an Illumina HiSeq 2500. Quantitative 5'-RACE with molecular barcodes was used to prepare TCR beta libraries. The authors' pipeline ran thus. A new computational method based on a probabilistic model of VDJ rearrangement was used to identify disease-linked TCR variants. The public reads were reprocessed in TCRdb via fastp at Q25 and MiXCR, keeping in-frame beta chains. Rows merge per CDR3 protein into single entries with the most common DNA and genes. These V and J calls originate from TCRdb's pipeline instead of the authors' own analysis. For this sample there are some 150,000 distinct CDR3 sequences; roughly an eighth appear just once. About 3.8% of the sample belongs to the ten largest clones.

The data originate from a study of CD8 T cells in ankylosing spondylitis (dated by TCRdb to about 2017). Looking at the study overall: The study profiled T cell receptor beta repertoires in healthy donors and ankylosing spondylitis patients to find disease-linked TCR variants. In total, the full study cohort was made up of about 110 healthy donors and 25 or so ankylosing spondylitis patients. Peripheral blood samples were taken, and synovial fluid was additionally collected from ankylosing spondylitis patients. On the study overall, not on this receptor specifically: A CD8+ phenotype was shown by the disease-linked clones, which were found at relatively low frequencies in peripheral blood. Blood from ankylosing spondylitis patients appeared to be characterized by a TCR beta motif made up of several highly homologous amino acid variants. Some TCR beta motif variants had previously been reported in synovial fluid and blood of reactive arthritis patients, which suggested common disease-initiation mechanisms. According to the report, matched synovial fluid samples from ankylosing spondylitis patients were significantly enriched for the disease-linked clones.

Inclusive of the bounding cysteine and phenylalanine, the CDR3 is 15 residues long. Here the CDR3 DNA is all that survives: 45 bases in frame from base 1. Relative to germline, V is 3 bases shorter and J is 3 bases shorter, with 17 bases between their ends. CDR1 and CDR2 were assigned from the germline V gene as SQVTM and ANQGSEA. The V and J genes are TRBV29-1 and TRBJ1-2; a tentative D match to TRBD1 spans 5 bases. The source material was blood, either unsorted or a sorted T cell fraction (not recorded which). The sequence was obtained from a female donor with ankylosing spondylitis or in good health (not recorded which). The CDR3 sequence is CSVDRTFGIYYGYTF. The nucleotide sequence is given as TGCAGCGTTGACCGGACATTCGGTATTTACTATGGCTACACCTTC.